What follows describes a single T cell receptor beta chain. Donors in Cohort 3 who had recovered were those with two negative PCRs, healthcare professional clearance, or resolution of their symptoms. Trimming pared 2 bases from V and 2 bases from J, leaving 9 bases between. The CDR3 extends over 14 amino acids. Germline CDR1 reads SGHAT; CDR2 reads FQDESV (reference sequence). The sample is drawn from a study of blood T cell repertoires in COVID-19. Authors' processing steps: Using reference gene primer amplification, nucleated cell counts were estimated. Only in-frame clones appear in the TCRdb table, and some are missing; sequencing was by immunoSEQ multiplex PCR. V, J and clone size were drawn from that table, and D and trimming were deduced from the DNA. Found here are more than 400,000 clones, roughly nine tenths of them singletons; the top ten hold roughly 0.72%.

This sequence was found in a woman under 30 who had recovered from COVID-19. The chain is built from TRBV11-1 and TRBJ1-1; D possibly corresponds to TRBD1 (6 bases). Sequenced material: PBMCs or T cells enriched from blood (not recorded which). CDR3 in amino acids: CASSLQGRNTEAFF. CDR3 nucleotide sequence: TGTGCCAGCAGCTTACAGGGGCGCAACACTGAAGCTTTCTTT.